The rows below give T cell receptor beta chains drawn from one sample of a study of T cell repertoires in cytomegalovirus infection. TCRdb re-derived calls from the reads in MiXCR, one entry per CDR3 protein. Of roughly 180,000 distinct CDR3 sequences listed, over 25% were seen once; the top ten hold roughly 29%. Material for sequencing was PBMCs. These TCRs come from a human donor in good health (CMV status not recorded). Some clones in this sample may be carry-over from other donors' samples. Each CDR3 is given with its conserved first and last residue. The order of the fields is clone size, D gene, V gene, J gene, CDR3 protein, CDR3 DNA. D genes are given only for firm matches. Clone size is shown for a subset of rows, as once, few, many or a class of expanded clone.

-	-	TRBV7-3	TRBJ2-1	CASSSFIRLAYNEQFF	TGTGCCAGCAGCTCCTTTATACGATTAGCCTACAATGAGCAGTTCTTC
-	TRBD2	TRBV11-3	TRBJ2-7	CASSDGTSGGSYEQYF	TGTGCCAGCAGCGACGGGACTAGCGGGGGATCCTACGAGCAGTACTTC
once	-	TRBV5-8	TRBJ1-5	CASSLMGVGASYQPQHF	TGTGCCAGCAGCTTAATGGGGGTGGGGGCTTCCTATCAGCCCCAGCATTTT
-	TRBD1	TRBV14	TRBJ1-6	CASSAQQGWTSPLHF	TGTGCCAGCAGCGCACAACAGGGGTGGACTTCACCCCTCCACTTT
few	-	TRBV29-1	TRBJ2-7	CSVEVPGKVYEQYF	TGCAGCGTTGAAGTACCAGGGAAGGTCTACGAGCAGTACTTC
-	-	TRBV2	TRBJ1-1	CASSEGLNTEAFF	TGTGCCAGCAGTGAGGGACTCAACACTGAAGCTTTCTTT
-	-	TRBV6-2/TRBV6-3	TRBJ1-2	CASRNYREMGYTF	TGTGCCAGCAGGAACTACAGGGAGATGGGCTACACCTTC
-	-	TRBV7-8	TRBJ1-1	CASSLLWGEVSTEAFF	TGTGCCAGCAGCCTCCTCTGGGGGGAAGTTAGTACTGAAGCTTTCTTT
-	-	TRBV4-1	TRBJ1-2	CASSQDQEANYGYTF	TGCGCCAGCAGCCAAGATCAGGAAGCCAACTATGGCTACACCTTC
-	TRBD1	TRBV5-1	TRBJ1-1	CASSQYHRGVGGTEAFF	TGCGCCAGCAGCCAATACCACAGGGGAGTTGGGGGCACTGAAGCTTTCTTT
-	-	TRBV7-4	TRBJ1-2	CASRTTGLNYGYSF	TGTGCCAGCAGGACTACAGGGCTGAACTATGGCTACAGCTTC
-	TRBD1	TRBV4-1	TRBJ1-2	CASSFTSQGVDGYTF	TGCGCCAGCAGCTTCACCTCACAGGGGGTGGATGGCTACACCTTC
few	TRBD1	TRBV7-3	TRBJ2-1	CASSAWTGETYNEQFF	TGTGCCAGCAGCGCCTGGACAGGCGAAACCTACAATGAGCAGTTCTTC
-	-	TRBV7-9	TRBJ1-1	CASSRPREANTEAFF	TGTGCCAGCAGCCGACCCAGGGAGGCGAACACTGAAGCTTTCTTT
-	-	TRBV10-3	TRBJ1-2	CAISESKRQGGYTF	TGTGCCATCAGTGAGTCGAAGAGGCAGGGGGGCTACACCTTC
-	TRBD1	TRBV20-1	TRBJ1-1	CSARGQRASMNTEAFF	TGCAGTGCTAGGGGACAGAGAGCCTCAATGAACACTGAAGCTTTCTTT